These 9 T cell receptor beta chains originate from one sample sequenced in a study of cytomegalovirus exposure and HLA in healthy donors. Clones were read by immunoSEQ multiplex PCR, and TCRdb kept only the in-frame ones, dropping some. The data show a few hundred thousand clones, approximately 86% seen once. Material: PBMCs. The receptors originated from a woman under 30 in good health and CMV-seronegative.

V is TRBV6-5 and J is TRBJ2-3; 10 bases fit TRBD1. CDR3 length: 16 amino acids. The germline CDR1 and CDR2 sequences are MNHEY and SVGAGI. V shed 0 bases and J 6 bases; nucleotides not matched to a gene: 6. CDR3 in DNA: TGTGCCAGCAGTTACTCGGGACAGGGGCGCGCGGATACGCAGTATTTT. It yields the protein CASSYSGQGRADTQYF.

This sequence joins TRBV27 and TRBJ2-3; 7 bases line up with TRBD1. V lost 2 bases and J lost 4; bases outside the gene matches: 9. There are 16 residues in the CDR3. Germline V gene lookup returns CDR1 MNHEY and CDR2 SMNVEV (reference sequence). This chain's CDR3 is CASSLRGGAVADTQYF. For the CDR3, the DNA is TGTGCCAGCAGTTTAAGAGGGGGCGCGGTCGCAGATACGCAGTATTTT.

The chain links TRBV10-3 to TRBJ1-2, with a possible D match to TRBD1 (6 bases). V dropped 10 bases and J dropped 3 bases, with 15 bases sitting between them. Germline-derived CDR1 and CDR2 are ENHRY and SYGVKD. The CDR3 length is 13 residues. The DNA for the CDR3 is TGTGCCAACACCGGGGGGCCGGACTATGGCTACACCTTC. It encodes CANTGGPDYGYTF.

The CDR3 is CASSPTSGGIYEQYF. In nucleotides, the CDR3 is TGCGCCAGCAGCCCGACTAGCGGGGGAATCTACGAGCAGTACTTC. The chain joins TRBV5-1 to TRBJ2-7, with 12 nucleotides matching TRBD2. The CDR3 sequence is 15 residues long. Germline V lookup: CDR1 SGHRS, CDR2 YFSETQ. The trim removed 4 bases at V and 3 bases at J, leaving 5 bases unmatched.

Concerning this clone itself: Distinct nucleotide sequences in the sample also encode this CDR3. This chain connects TRBV6-5 to TRBJ2-7, with 10 positions matching TRBD1. The CDR3 has 15 amino acids. Looked up from germline, CDR1 is MNHEY and CDR2 is SVGAGI. V was pared by 5 bases and J by 2 bases, with 6 bases of the junction left unmatched. CDR3 protein: CASSPLTGGAYEQYF. The CDR3 nucleotides read TGTGCCAGCAGTCCCCTGACAGGGGGCGCCTACGAGCAGTACTTC.

This clone was counted once. V and J are TRBV7-9 and TRBJ2-3; D not certain. The CDR3 totals 13 residues. Germline CDR1 reads SEHNR; CDR2 reads FQNEAQ (reference sequence). Trimming stripped 8 bases from V and 2 bases from J, with 11 bases between. This chain's CDR3 is CASHGFSTDTQYF. The CDR3 nucleotides read TGTGCCAGCCACGGGTTCTCCACAGATACGCAGTATTTT.

The chain joins TRBV4-1 to TRBJ2-2; perhaps TRBD1 as D (6 bases). The germline CDR1 and CDR2 sequences are MGHRA and YSYEKL. Trimming removed 1 base from V and 4 bases from J, with 10 bases in between. CDR3 size: 15 residues. The CDR3 is CASSQAGQITGELFF. The CDR3 nucleotides are TGCGCCAGCAGCCAAGCTGGACAGATCACCGGGGAGCTGTTTTTT.

The J gene is TRBJ1-2, the V gene TRBV4-3; 10 nucleotides align to TRBD1. The CDR3 has 20 residues. The ends lost 0 bases at V and 1 base at J; junction bases unmatched: 14. The germline V gene has CDR1 LGHNA and CDR2 YSLEER. The CDR3 coding sequence is TGCGCCAGCAGCCAAGATCCGATTACCGGGACAGGGGTTAGTAACTATGGCTACACCTTC. Protein: CASSQDPITGTGVSNYGYTF.

V usage is TRBV5-4 and J usage is TRBJ2-5, with D unclear. CDR1 is SGHNT, CDR2 YYREEE, per germline (reference sequence). This CDR3 region has 14 residues. V lost 2 bases and J 5 bases, leaving 13 bases between the germline ends. CDR3 protein: CASSFYLRRETQYF. The CDR3 nucleotides are TGTGCCAGCAGCTTTTACCTCCGCCGGGAGACCCAGTACTTC.